The sequence of this T cell receptor (beta chain) was determined in a study (dated by TCRdb to between 2014 and 2017). Study-level background: The study set out to test whether tumor-infiltrating Tregs in breast cancer get recruited from blood Tregs or are instead converted in situ from other CD4+ T cell subsets.

In this sample, this clonotype turned up a few times. What antigen it recognizes has not been identified. The sample holds no much larger clone one base away, and base qualities are not on file. CD4+CD25+CD127-/low cells were isolated as Tregs. Tregs, naive and memory CD4+ T cells from tumor, blood and ipsilateral draining lymph nodes of a handful of breast cancer patients underwent full-length TCR alpha and beta sequencing. Tumor tissue and lymph nodes from ipsilateral axillary dissection were perfused with PBS, minced and digested with collagenase I and hyaluronidase. FACS confirmed that the sorted cell populations were more than 90% pure. V ends up 1 base short and J 5 bases short, with an unmatched junction base count of 11. The germline V gene (reference sequence) provides CDR1 SEHNR and CDR2 FQNEAQ. The cysteine opens and the phenylalanine closes a CDR3 of 16 amino acids. Of the read, only the CDR3 DNA is kept; its 48 bases are in frame from base 1.

Full-length TCR variable regions were amplified by 5' RACE PCR with constant-region reverse primers, and semi-nested PCR with Nested Universal Primer A was subsequently performed. The ReliaPrep RNA Cell Miniprep System was used to extract total RNA, which was then reverse transcribed into 5'RACE-ready cDNA with the SMARTer RACE 5'/3' Kit. Full-length TCR alpha and beta libraries were barcoded with multiplex adaptors and sequenced on an Illumina MiSeq. Concerning the study's data processing: For each of nine subset-tissue groups, sequencing data from the five patients were pooled, and the groups were then compared using unsupervised clustering of TCR gene usage. The Morisita-Horn index was used to calculate repertoire similarity, with shared sequences weighted according to their contribution to each repertoire. TCRdb ran its own pipeline on the public reads, namely fastp trimming at Q25 and MiXCR clone calling, and kept in-frame beta chains. CDR3 protein sequences are deduplicated, and each keeps its most common genes and DNA. TCRdb, rather than the study authors, made the V and J calls. The sample has 50,000 to 70,000 distinct CDR3 sequences on record, less than 25% of them singletons. The ten largest make up around 3.2% of the sample.

The full study reports these points: The larger-cohort validation was restricted to a single TCR beta V-J rearrangement rather than whole repertoires. Tumor memory CD4+ T cell TCR gene usage clustered with blood and lymph node memory CD4+ cells and lymph node naive CD4+ cells. The greatest overlap of tumor-infiltrating Treg TCR alpha and beta sequences was observed with tumor naive CD4+ T cells, followed by blood naive CD4+ T cells.

The chain joins TRBV7-9 to TRBJ2-7, and TRBD2 aligns with 7 junction nucleotides. Sequenced material: tumor-infiltrating Tregs sorted from the breast tumor. This TCR was recovered from a female donor with breast cancer. In nucleotides, the sequence is TGTGCCAGCAGCTTAGTGGGTTGGGAGGGCCTTGACGAGCAGTACTTC. Translation gives CASSLVGWEGLDEQYF.